These 24 T cell receptor beta chains originate from one sample sequenced in a study of control samples from healthy donors and cancer patients. Sequencing used immunoSEQ multiplex PCR; TCRdb keeps in-frame clones, though not all of them. Seen here are about 150,000 clones, 80% to 95% observed once, and the top ten hold 2%. The sample consisted of blood. The receptor set was obtained from a woman between 40 and 55 years old in good health.

V and J are TRBV10-3 and TRBJ1-4; D is ambiguous. Trimming removed 3 bases from V and 8 bases from J, with 7 bases in between. CDR1 is ENHRY, CDR2 SYGVKD, per germline. The CDR3 sequence is 12 residues long. CDR3 in DNA: TGTGCCATCAGTGATTCCAGGGAAAAACTGTTTTTT. Translation: CAISDSREKLFF.

The V and J genes are TRBV5-1 and TRBJ2-2; a weak D match, TRBD2 (6 bases). V lost 2 bases to trimming and J lost 2 bases, with 16 bases between them. The CDR3 sequence is 17 residues long. From germline, CDR1 is SGHRS and CDR2 YFSETQ. CDR3 coding DNA: TGCGCCAGCAGCTTAAGTACCGGGACTGGAAACACCGGGGAGCTGTTTTTT. It translates to CASSLSTGTGNTGELFF.

This clone was observed a single time. The CDR3 DNA sequence: TGTGCCAGCAGCCAAGAGGTCACCTCAACTAATGAAAAACTGTTTTTT. This codes for CASSQEVTSTNEKLFF. The V gene is TRBV4-2, the J gene TRBJ1-4; no reliable D call. The CDR3 is 16 residues long. V was cut by 0 bases and J by 0 bases, with 8 bases left in between. Looked up from germline, CDR1 is LGHNA and CDR2 is YNFKEQ.

The rearrangement uses TRBV6-7 and TRBJ2-7, with unresolved D. TRBV6-7 qualifies as an ORF whose function is uncertain. There are 20 residues in the CDR3. V gave up 0 bases and J gave up 2 bases, with 26 bases separating them. The CDR3 spells CASSYSMHQHRPCNTYEQYF. In DNA, the CDR3 is TGTGCCAGCAGTTACTCGATGCATCAACACCGGCCCTGTAACACCTACGAGCAGTACTTC.

The J gene is TRBJ1-6, the V gene TRBV5-8, with D hard to call. Trimming cost V 1 base and J 7 bases, with 6 bases left between them. Per germline, CDR1 SGHTS and CDR2 YDEGEE. The CDR3 loop spans 13 amino acids. The CDR3, as DNA: TGTGCCAGCAGCTTGTACGGGAATTCACCCCTCCACTTT. It translates to CASSLYGNSPLHF.

This rearrangement joins TRBV20-1 to TRBJ1-1; 9 bases align to TRBD1. Unmatched junction bases numbered 11, after V lost 3 bases and J lost 3 bases. CDR1 is DFQATT, CDR2 SNEGSKA, per germline (reference sequence). The CDR3 has 16 amino acids. The CDR3 loop reads CSASSIGDREYTEAFF. In DNA form, the CDR3 reads TGCAGTGCTAGTTCAATCGGGGACAGGGAGTACACTGAAGCTTTCTTT.

The chain couples TRBV3-1 (or the pseudogene TRBV3-2) to TRBJ2-7, with 7 bases lining up with TRBD2. The germline gives CDR1 LGHDT, CDR2 YNNKEL (reference sequence). This CDR3 is built from 13 residues. The V segment lost 4 bases and the J segment 3 bases; nucleotides outside the gene matches: 3. CDR3 protein: CASSPGGGYEQYF. DNA of the CDR3: TGTGCCAGCAGCCCCGGCGGGGGCTACGAGCAGTACTTC.

The V and J genes are TRBV19 and TRBJ2-1; D unclear. The length of the CDR3 is 12 residues. The V end lost 4 bases, the J end lost 8 bases, and 9 bases lay between the germline ends. Germline CDR1 reads LNHDA; CDR2 reads SQIVND (reference sequence). CDR3 sequence: CASSTIRDEQFF. CDR3 nucleotides: TGTGCCAGTAGTACTATTCGGGATGAGCAGTTCTTC.

The chain joins TRBV6-5 to TRBJ2-7; either TRBD1 or TRBD2 may fit D (5 bases each). Per germline, CDR1 MNHEY and CDR2 SVGAGI. The V end lost 6 bases, the J end lost 3 bases, and 15 bases lay between the germline ends. CDR3 length: 14 amino acids. CDR3 amino acids: CASRPRDGDYEQYF. DNA of the CDR3: TGTGCCAGCAGACCTAGGGACGGGGACTACGAGCAGTACTTC.

V is TRBV11-2 and J is TRBJ1-4, with D uncertain. Germline V gene lookup returns CDR1 SGHAT and CDR2 FQNNGV. This CDR3 spans 14 amino acids. The germline V and J ends were trimmed by 5 bases and 12 bases, with 19 bases remaining between them. The CDR3 is CASSPEMGSSELFF. For the CDR3, the DNA is TGTGCCAGCAGCCCCGAGATGGGGTCGAGCGAACTGTTTTTT.

This clone has a single count. The chain couples TRBV7-8 to TRBJ1-1, with D perhaps TRBD1 (6 bases). V lost 5 bases and J 11 bases, leaving 15 bases between the germline ends. In germline, CDR1 is SGHVS, CDR2 FQNEAQ. The CDR3 length is 12 residues. Here the CDR3 reads CASSPSGGAAFF. CDR3 sequence (DNA): TGTGCCAGCAGCCCGAGCGGGGGGGCGGCTTTCTTT.

This clone was recorded only once. The DNA for the CDR3 is TGTGCCAGCAGCCCACCGACAGGGGTTAATGAAAAACTGTTTTTT. Its protein is CASSPPTGVNEKLFF. The chain couples TRBV7-9 to TRBJ1-4; 8 nucleotides agree with TRBD1. Germline V lookup: CDR1 SEHNR, CDR2 FQNEAQ (reference sequence). Losses at the gene ends were 5 bases for V and 4 bases for J; bases not matched to a gene: 6. The CDR3 length is 15 residues.

The genes are TRBV12-3 or TRBV12-4 and TRBJ1-1, with D maybe TRBD1 (5 bases). The CDR3 sequence is 13 residues long. With 2 bases removed from V and 12 bases from J, the gap between germline ends came to 16 bases. CDR3: CASSLRGPLEPFF. The CDR3 nucleotides are TGTGCCAGCAGTTTAAGGGGCCCTCTCGAGCCTTTCTTT.

V is TRBV12-3 or TRBV12-4 and J is TRBJ1-1; TRBD1 is a possible D gene (5 bases). The CDR3 contains 13 residues. The V end was cut by 1 base, the J end by 4 bases, with 7 bases between. The CDR3 sequence: CASSLGGSTEAFF. CDR3 nucleotides: TGTGCCAGCAGTTTAGGGGGCAGCACTGAAGCTTTCTTT.

This chain uses TRBV5-1 with TRBJ2-1, with 8 bases lining up with TRBD2. The J segment lost 8 bases and the V segment lost 4 bases, leaving 11 bases of the junction unmatched. Germline V gene sequence: CDR1 SGHRS, CDR2 YFSETQ. The CDR3 sequence is 15 residues long. The CDR3 coding sequence is TGCGCCAGCAGCAACGCGGGACTAGTAGGGGATGAGCAGTTCTTC. This encodes CASSNAGLVGDEQFF.

The rearrangement links TRBV5-6 to TRBJ1-2, with TRBD1 identical over 7 bases. The V segment lost 3 bases and the J segment 4 bases; nucleotides outside the gene matches: 3. Germline V gene data show CDR1 as SGHDT and CDR2 as YYEEEE. The CDR3 length is 13 residues. The CDR3 DNA is TGTGCCAGCAGCTCGGGACAGTTCTATGGCTACACCTTC. Its translation is CASSSGQFYGYTF.

The chain combines TRBV7-8 with TRBJ2-1; 8 nucleotides agree with TRBD1. CDR1 and CDR2 (germline): SGHVS, FQNEAQ. Trimming cost V 3 bases and J 9 bases; bases outside gene matches: 7. This CDR3 is built from 14 residues. CDR3 loop: CASSFRDRQGEQFF. For the CDR3, the DNA is TGTGCCAGCAGCTTCCGGGACAGGCAGGGTGAGCAGTTCTTC. Looking up the rest from reference TRBV7-8 and TRBJ2-1 gives the full variable domain: GAGVSQSPRYKVAKRGQDVALRCDPISGHVSLFWYQQALGQGPEFLTYFQNEAQLDKSGLPSDRFFAERPEGSVSTLKIQRTQQEDSAVYLCASSFRDRQGEQFFGPGTRLTVL.

The rearrangement links TRBV13 to TRBJ2-5; 7 bases are a match to TRBD1. Germline V gene lookup returns CDR1 PRHDT and CDR2 FYEKMQ (reference sequence). V lost 3 bases to trimming and J lost 1 base; unmatched junction nucleotides: 2. The CDR3 sequence is 14 residues long. The CDR3 loop reads CASSLGQLQETQYF. CDR3 bases: TGTGCCAGCAGCTTGGGACAGCTCCAAGAGACCCAGTACTTC.

The chain carries TRBV13 and TRBJ2-7; D possibly corresponds to TRBD1 (5 bases). V lost 5 bases and J 0 bases, leaving 11 bases between the germline ends. Germline V gene lookup returns CDR1 PRHDT and CDR2 FYEKMQ (reference sequence). This CDR3 is 14 amino acids long. The CDR3 is CASSRRVSSYEQYF. The CDR3 DNA is TGTGCCAGCAGCCGCAGGGTAAGCTCCTACGAGCAGTACTTC.

The chain recombines TRBV7-8 with TRBJ2-3, with TRBD2 identical over 7 bases. V lost 7 bases, J lost 8 bases, and 12 bases stayed unmatched. CDR1 is SGHVS and CDR2 is FQNEAQ in the germline V gene. The CDR3 contains 14 residues. CDR3 in amino acids: CASTWGGLGFTQYF. Here the CDR3 DNA reads TGTGCCAGCACCTGGGGGGGATTGGGGTTTACGCAGTATTTT.

The rearrangement joins TRBV4-1 to TRBJ2-1; D may be TRBD2 (6 bases). V lost 1 base and J lost 6, with 10 bases in between. This CDR3 spans 14 amino acids. Germline V lookup: CDR1 MGHRA, CDR2 YSYEKL. CDR3 amino acids: CASSQVRGGNEQFF. The CDR3 DNA is TGCGCCAGCAGCCAAGTAAGGGGAGGCAATGAGCAGTTCTTC.

CDR3: CASSLSAGTGHGYTF. The DNA for the CDR3 is TGTGCCAGCAGCTTATCCGCCGGGACGGGCCATGGCTACACCTTC. This sequence joins TRBV7-8 and TRBJ1-2, with D tentatively TRBD1 (5 bases). The CDR3 runs to 15 residues. V lost 2 bases, J lost 6 bases, and 16 bases lay in between. The V gene's germline CDR1 is SGHVS and CDR2 FQNEAQ.

Regarding this clone: The junction does not match germline at one end; this may be a read error. The genes are TRBV3-1 (or the pseudogene TRBV3-2) and TRBJ1-4, with a weak D call TRBD1 (6 bases). The CDR3 runs 16 residues. The germline V gene has CDR1 LGHDT and CDR2 YNNKEL (reference sequence). The DNA for the CDR3 is TGTGCCAGCAGCGAAGAAGGAGGGCAGGGGTATGAAAAACTGTTTTTT. It is translated as CASSEEGGQGYEKLFF.

The chain carries TRBV21-1 and TRBJ2-7; TRBD2 is the table's D call and was not checked against the DNA. TRBV21-1 is an annotated pseudogene. The CDR3 totals 15 residues. CDR3 amino acids: CASSKSTGEYYEQYF. CDR3 in DNA: TGTGCCAGCAGCAAATCCACGGGGGAGTACTACGAGCAGTACTTC.